The source of this T cell receptor (beta chain) is a study of metastatic and nonmetastatic thyroid tumors. Thyroid surgery took place with no prior treatment in any patient. Through MiXCR, TCRdb re-clonotyped the PCR reads. Of 65,000 or so clones listed, roughly 4% were seen once; the top ten hold under 25%. The sample holds many counts of this clone. Antigen specificity is unknown. Study-wide results and limits: The reported finding was significantly higher TCR beta diversity in malignant thyroid tumors relative to benign nodules, in blood and tumor.

The V end was cut by 4 bases, the J end by 2 bases, with 3 bases between. The V gene's germline CDR1 is GTSNPN and CDR2 SVGIG (reference sequence). CDR3 length equals 11 residues. The genes are TRBV30 and TRBJ1-3; the D is unclear. Material for sequencing was blood. The TCR comes from a female donor with papillary thyroid cancer or a benign thyroid nodule (not recorded which). Some clones in this sample may be carry-over from other donors' samples. Here the CDR3 reads CAWNTGNTIYF. The CDR3 nucleotides read TGTGCCTGGAATACTGGAAACACCATATATTTT.